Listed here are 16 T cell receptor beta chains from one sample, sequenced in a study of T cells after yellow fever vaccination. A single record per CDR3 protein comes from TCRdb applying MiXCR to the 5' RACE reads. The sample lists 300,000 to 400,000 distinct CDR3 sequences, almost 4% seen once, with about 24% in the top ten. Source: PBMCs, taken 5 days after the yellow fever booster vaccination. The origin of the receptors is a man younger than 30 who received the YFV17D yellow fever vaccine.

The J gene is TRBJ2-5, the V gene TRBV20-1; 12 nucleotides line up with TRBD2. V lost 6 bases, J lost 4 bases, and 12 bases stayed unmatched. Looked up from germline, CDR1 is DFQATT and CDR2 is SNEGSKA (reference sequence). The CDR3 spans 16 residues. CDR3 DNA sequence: TGCAGTGCCACATGGACTAGCGGGGCCAAGATAGAGACCCAGTACTTC. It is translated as CSATWTSGAKIETQYF.

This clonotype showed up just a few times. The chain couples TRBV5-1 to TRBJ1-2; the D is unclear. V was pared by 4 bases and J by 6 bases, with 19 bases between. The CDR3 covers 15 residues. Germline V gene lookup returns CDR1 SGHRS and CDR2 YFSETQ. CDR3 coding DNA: TGCGCCAGCAGCCCGTACCCCGCAGCCCTAAATGGCTACACCTTC. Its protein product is CASSPYPAALNGYTF. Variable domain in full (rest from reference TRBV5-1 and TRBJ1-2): KAGVTQTPRYLIKTRGQQVTLSCSPISGHRSVSWYQQTPGQGLQFLFEYFSETQRNKGNFPGRFSGRQFSNSRSEMNVSTLELGDSALYLCASSPYPAALNGYTFGSGTRLTVV.

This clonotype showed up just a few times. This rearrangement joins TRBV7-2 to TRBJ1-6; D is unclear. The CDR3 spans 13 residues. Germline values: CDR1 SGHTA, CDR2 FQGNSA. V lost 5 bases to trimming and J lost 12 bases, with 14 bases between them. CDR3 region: CASSRTGNRPLHF. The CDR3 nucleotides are TGTGCCAGCAGCCGGACTGGTAATCGACCCCTCCACTTT.

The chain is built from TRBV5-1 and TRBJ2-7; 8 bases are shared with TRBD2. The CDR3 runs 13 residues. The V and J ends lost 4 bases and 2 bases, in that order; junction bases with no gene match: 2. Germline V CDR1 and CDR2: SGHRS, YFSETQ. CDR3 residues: CASSREGTYEQYV. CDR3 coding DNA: TGCGCCAGCAGCCGGGAGGGAACCTACGAGCAGTACGTC.

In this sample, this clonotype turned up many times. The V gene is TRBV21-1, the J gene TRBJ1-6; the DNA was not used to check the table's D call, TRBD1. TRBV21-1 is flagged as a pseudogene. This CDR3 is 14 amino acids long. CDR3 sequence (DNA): TGTGCCAGCAGCAAAGGACAGGGTAATTCACCCCTCCACTTT. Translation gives CASSKGQGNSPLHF.

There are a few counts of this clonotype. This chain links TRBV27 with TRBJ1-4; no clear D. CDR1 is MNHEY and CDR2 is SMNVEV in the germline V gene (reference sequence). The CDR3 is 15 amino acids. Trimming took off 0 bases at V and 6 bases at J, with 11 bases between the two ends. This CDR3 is CASSLSYGIDEKLFF. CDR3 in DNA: TGTGCCAGCAGTTTATCTTACGGGATTGATGAAAAACTGTTTTTT.

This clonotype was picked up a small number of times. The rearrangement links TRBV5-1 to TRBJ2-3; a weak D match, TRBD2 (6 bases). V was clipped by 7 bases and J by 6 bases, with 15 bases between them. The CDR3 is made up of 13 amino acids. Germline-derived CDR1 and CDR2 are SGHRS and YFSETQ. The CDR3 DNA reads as TGCGCCAGCCATGCGGGACCGAGCGATACGCAGTATTTT. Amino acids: CASHAGPSDTQYF.

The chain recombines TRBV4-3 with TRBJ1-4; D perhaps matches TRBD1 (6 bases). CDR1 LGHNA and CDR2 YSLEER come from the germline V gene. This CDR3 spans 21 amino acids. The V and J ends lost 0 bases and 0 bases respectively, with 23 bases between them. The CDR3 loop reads CASSQDARMGGRLATNEKLFF. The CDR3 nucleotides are TGCGCCAGCAGCCAAGATGCCCGGATGGGGGGGCGATTAGCAACTAATGAAAAACTGTTTTTT.

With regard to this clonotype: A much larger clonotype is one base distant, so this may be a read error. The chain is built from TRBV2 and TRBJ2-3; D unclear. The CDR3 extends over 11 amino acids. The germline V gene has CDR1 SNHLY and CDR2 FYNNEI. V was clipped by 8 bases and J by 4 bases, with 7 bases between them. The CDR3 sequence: CASLRSDTQYF. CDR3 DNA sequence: TGTGCCAGCTTGCGCTCAGATACGCAGTATTTT.

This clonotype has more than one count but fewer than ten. The CDR3 region is CASSSWTGGGLAGNTGELFF. The CDR3 DNA is TGTGCCAGCAGTTCCTGGACGGGCGGGGGACTAGCGGGAAACACCGGGGAGCTGTTTTTT. This rearrangement joins TRBV12-3 or TRBV12-4 to TRBJ2-2; 13 positions match TRBD2. The CDR3 covers 20 residues. V dropped 4 bases and J dropped 2; count of bases not matched to a gene: 13.

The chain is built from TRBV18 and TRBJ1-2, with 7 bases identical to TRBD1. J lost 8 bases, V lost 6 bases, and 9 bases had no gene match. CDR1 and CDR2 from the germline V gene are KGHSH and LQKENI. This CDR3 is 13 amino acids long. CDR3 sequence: CASSPGDSRGYTF. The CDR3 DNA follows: TGTGCCAGCTCCCCAGGGGACAGCCGGGGCTACACCTTC.

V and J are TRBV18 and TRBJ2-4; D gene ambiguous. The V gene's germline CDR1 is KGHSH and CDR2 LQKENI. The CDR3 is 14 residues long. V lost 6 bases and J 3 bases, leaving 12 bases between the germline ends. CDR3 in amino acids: CASSPSMGKNIQYF. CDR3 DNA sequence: TGTGCCAGCTCCCCGTCTATGGGCAAAAACATTCAGTACTTC.

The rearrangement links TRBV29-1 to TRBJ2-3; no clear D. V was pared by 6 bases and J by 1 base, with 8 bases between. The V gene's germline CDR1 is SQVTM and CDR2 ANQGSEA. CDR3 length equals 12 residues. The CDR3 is CSVQPGTDTQYF. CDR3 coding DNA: TGCAGCGTCCAGCCAGGCACAGATACGCAGTATTTT.

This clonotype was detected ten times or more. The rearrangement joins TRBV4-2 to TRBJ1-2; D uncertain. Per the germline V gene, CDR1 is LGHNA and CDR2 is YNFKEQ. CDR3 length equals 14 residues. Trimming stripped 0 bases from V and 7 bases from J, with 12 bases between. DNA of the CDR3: TGTGCCAGCAGCCAAGAGAACGCGGACGGTGGCTACACCTTC. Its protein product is CASSQENADGGYTF.

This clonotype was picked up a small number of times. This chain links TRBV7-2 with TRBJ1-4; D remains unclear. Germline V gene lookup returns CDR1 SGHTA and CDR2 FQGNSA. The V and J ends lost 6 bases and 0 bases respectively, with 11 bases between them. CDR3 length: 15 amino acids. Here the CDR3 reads CASSPSRSTNEKLFF. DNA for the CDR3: TGTGCCAGCAGTCCGTCCCGGTCAACTAATGAAAAACTGTTTTTT.

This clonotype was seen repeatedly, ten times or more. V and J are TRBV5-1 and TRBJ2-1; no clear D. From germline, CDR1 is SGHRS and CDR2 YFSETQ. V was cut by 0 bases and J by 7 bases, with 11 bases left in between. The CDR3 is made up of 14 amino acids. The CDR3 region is CASSLGGFGNEQFF. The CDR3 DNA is TGCGCCAGCAGCTTGGGTGGTTTTGGTAATGAGCAGTTCTTC.